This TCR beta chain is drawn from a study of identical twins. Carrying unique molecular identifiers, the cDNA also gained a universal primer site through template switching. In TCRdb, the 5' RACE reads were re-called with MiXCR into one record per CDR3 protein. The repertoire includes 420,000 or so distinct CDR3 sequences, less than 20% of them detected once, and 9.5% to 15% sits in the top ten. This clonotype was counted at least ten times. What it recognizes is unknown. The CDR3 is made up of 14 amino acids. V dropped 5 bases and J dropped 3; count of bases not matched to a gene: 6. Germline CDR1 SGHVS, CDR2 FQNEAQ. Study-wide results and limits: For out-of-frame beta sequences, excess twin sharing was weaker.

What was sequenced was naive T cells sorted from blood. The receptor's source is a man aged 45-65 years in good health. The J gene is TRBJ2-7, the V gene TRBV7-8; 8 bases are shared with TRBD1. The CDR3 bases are TGTGCCAGCAGCGTTCCGGACAGGGACTACGAGCAGTACTTC. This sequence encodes CASSVPDRDYEQYF.